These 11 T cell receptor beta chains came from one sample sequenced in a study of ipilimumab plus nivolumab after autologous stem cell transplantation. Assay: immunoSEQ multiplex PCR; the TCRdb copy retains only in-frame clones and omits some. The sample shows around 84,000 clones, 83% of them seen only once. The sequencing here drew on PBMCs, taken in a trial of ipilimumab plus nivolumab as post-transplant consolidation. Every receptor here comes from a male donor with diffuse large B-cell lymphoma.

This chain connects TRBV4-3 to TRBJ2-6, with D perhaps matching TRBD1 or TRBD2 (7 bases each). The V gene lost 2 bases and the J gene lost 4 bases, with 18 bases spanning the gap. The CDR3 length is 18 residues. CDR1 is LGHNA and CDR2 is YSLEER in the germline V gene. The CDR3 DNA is TGCGCCAGCAGCCAACTCCGGGGAGGGGGCGCAGGGGCCAACGTCCTGACTTTC. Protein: CASSQLRGGGAGANVLTF.

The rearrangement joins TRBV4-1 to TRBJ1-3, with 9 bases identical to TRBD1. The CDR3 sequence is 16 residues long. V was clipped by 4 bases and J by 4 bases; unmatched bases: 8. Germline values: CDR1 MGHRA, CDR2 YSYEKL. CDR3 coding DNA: TGCGCCAGCAGCCCTTGGGACAGGGTAGCCGGAAACACCATATATTTT. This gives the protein CASSPWDRVAGNTIYF.

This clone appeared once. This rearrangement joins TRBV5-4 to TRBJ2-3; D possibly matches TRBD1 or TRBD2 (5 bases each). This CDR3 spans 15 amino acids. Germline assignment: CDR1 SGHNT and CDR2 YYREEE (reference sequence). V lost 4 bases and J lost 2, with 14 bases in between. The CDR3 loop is CASSGRDGPTDTQYF. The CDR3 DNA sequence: TGTGCCAGCAGCGGAAGGGACGGACCCACAGATACGCAGTATTTT.

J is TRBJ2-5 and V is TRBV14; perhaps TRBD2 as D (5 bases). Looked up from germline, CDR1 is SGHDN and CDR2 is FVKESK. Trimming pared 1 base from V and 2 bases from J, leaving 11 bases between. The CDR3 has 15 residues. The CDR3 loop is CASSQAGVNQETQYF. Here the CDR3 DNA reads TGTGCCAGCAGCCAAGCCGGGGTGAATCAAGAGACCCAGTACTTC.

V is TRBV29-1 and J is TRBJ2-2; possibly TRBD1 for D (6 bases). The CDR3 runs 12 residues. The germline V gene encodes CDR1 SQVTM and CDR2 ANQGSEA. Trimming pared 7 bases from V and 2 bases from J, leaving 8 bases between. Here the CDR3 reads CSAGQNTGELFF. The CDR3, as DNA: TGCAGCGCGGGACAAAACACCGGGGAGCTGTTTTTT.

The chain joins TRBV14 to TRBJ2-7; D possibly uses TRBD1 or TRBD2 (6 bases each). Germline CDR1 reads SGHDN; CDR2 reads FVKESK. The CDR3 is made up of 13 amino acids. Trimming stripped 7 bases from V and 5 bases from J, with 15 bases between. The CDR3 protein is CASNEQGGHEQYF. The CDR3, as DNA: TGTGCCAGCAACGAACAGGGAGGCCACGAGCAGTACTTC.

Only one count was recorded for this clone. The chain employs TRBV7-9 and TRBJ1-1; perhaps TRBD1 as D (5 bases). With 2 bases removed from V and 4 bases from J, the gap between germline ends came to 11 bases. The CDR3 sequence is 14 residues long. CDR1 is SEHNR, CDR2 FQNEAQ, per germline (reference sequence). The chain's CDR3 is CASSLHPRGTEAFF. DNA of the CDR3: TGTGCCAGCAGCTTACATCCAAGGGGCACTGAAGCTTTCTTT.

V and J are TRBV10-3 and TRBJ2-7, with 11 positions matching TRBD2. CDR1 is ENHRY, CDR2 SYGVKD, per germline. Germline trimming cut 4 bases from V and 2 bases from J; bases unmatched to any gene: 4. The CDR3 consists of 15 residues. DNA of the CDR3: TGTGCCATCAGTGGGGATAGCGGGGGGGCCTACGAGCAGTACTTC. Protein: CAISGDSGGAYEQYF.

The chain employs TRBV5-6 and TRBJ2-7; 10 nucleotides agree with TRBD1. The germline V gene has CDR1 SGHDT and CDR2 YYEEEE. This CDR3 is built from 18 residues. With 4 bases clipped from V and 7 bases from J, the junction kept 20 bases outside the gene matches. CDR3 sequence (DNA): TGTGCCAGCAGCACTACCTCGAAAGACAGGGGGCTTTTGTGGGAGCAGTACTTC. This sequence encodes CASSTTSKDRGLLWEQYF.

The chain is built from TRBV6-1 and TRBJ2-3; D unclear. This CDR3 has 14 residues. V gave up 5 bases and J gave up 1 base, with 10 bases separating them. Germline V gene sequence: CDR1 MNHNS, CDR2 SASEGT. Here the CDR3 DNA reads TGTGCCAGCAGTCTACTACCGGGCACAGATACGCAGTATTTT. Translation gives CASSLLPGTDTQYF.

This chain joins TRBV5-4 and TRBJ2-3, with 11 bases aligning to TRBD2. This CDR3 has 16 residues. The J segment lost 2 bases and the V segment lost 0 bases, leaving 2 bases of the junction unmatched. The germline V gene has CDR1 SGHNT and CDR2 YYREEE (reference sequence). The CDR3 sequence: CASSLASGGNTDTQYF. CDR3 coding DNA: TGTGCCAGCAGCTTGGCTAGCGGGGGGAACACAGATACGCAGTATTTT.